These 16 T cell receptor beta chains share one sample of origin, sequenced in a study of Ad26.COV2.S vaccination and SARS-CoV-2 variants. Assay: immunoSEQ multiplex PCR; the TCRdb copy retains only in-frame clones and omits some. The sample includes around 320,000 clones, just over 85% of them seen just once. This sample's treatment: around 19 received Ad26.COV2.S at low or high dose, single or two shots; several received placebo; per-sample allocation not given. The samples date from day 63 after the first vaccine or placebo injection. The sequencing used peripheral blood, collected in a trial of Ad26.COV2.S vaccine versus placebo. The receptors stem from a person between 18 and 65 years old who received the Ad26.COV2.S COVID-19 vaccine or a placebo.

The CDR3 sequence is CASSLRGSPNLYGYTF. Written as DNA, the CDR3 is TGTGCCAGCAGCTTAAGGGGGAGCCCTAACCTCTATGGCTACACCTTC. The V call is TRBV13, the J call TRBJ1-2; a weak D match, TRBD1 (6 bases). The length of the CDR3 is 16 residues. The V gene lost 2 bases and the J gene lost 4 bases, with 17 bases spanning the gap. Germline CDR1 and CDR2: PRHDT and FYEKMQ (reference sequence).

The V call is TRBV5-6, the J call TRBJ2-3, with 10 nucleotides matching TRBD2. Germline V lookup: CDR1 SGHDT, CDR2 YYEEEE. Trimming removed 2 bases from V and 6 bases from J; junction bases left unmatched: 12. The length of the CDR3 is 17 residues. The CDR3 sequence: CASSFNRGLAGVDTQYF. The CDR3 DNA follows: TGTGCCAGCAGCTTCAACCGGGGGCTAGCGGGGGTGGATACGCAGTATTTT.

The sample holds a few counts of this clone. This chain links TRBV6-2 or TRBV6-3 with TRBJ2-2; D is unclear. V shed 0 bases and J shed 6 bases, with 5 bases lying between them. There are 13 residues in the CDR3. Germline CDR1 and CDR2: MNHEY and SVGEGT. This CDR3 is CASSYSEAGELFF. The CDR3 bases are TGTGCCAGCAGTTACTCTGAGGCCGGGGAGCTGTTTTTT.

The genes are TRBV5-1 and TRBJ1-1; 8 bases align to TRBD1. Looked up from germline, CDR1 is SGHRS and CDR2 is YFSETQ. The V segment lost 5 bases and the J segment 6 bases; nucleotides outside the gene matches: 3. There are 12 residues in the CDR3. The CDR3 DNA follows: TGCGCCAGCAGGGGGACAGGTGCTGAAGCTTTCTTT. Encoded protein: CASRGTGAEAFF.

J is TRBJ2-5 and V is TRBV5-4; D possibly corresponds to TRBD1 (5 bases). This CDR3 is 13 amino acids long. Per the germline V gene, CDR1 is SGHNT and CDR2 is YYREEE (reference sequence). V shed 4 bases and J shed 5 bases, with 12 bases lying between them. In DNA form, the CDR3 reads TGTGCCAGCAGCGGGCCCCCAGGGGAGACCCAGTACTTC. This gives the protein CASSGPPGETQYF.

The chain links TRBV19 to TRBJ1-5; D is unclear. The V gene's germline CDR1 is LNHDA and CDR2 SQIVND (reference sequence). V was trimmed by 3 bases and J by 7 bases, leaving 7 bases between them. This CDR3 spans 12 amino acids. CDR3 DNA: TGTGCCAGTAGTATCAGAAGCCAGCCCCAGCATTTT. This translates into CASSIRSQPQHF.

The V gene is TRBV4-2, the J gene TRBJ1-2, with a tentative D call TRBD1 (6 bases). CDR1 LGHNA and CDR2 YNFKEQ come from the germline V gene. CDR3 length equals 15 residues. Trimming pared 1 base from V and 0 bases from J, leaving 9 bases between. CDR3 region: CASSQGGQTNYGYTF. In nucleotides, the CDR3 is TGTGCCAGCAGCCAAGGGGGACAAACTAACTATGGCTACACCTTC.

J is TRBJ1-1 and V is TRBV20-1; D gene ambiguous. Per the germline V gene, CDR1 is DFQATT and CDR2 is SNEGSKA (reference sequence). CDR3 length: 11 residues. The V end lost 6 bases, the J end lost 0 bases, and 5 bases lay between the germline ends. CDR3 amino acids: CSAQVNTEAFF. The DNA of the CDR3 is TGCAGTGCCCAGGTGAACACTGAAGCTTTCTTT.

The DNA for the CDR3 is TGTGCCAGCAGCCCCCGGGACGCTAACTATGGCTACACCTTC. The encoded protein is CASSPRDANYGYTF. The chain carries TRBV3-1 (or the pseudogene TRBV3-2) and TRBJ1-2, with D possibly matching TRBD1 (5 bases). CDR1 and CDR2 from the germline V gene are LGHDT and YNNKEL (reference sequence). The CDR3 spans 14 residues. Trimming removed 4 bases at V and 0 bases at J, with 9 bases between.

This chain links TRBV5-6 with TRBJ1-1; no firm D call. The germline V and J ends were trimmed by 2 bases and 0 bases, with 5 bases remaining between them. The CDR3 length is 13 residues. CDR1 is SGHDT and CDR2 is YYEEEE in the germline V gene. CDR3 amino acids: CASSFTMNTEAFF. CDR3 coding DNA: TGTGCCAGCAGCTTTACCATGAACACTGAAGCTTTCTTT.

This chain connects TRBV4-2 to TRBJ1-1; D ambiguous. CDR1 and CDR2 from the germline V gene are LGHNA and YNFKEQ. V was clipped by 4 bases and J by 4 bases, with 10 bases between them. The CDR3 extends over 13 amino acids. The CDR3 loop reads CASSPTPRTEAFF. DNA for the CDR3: TGTGCCAGCAGCCCAACCCCTCGCACTGAAGCTTTCTTT.

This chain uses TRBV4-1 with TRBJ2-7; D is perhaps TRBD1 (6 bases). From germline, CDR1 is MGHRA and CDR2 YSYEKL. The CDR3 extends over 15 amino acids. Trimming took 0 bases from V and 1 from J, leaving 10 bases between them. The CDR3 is CASSQDQGRSYEQYF. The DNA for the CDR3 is TGCGCCAGCAGCCAAGATCAGGGGCGGTCCTACGAGCAGTACTTC.

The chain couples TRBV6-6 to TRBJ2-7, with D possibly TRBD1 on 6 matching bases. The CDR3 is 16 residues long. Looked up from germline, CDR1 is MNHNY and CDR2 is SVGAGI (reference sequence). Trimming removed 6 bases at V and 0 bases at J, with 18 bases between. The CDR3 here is CASRPLRDTSSYEQYF. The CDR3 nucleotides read TGTGCCAGCAGGCCTCTCCGGGACACCAGCTCCTACGAGCAGTACTTC.

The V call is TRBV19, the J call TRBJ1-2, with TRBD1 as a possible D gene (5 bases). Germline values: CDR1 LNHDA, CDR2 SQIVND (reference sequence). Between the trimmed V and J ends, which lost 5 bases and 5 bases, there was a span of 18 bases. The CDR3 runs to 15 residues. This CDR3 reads CASSGGAGSPYGYTF. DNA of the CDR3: TGTGCCAGTAGTGGAGGGGCAGGGTCCCCTTATGGCTACACCTTC. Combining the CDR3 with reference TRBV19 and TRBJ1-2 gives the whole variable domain DGGITQSPKYLFRKEGQNVTLSCEQNLNHDAMYWYRQDPGQGLRLIYYSQIVNDFQKGDIAEGYSVSREKKESFPLTVTSAQKNPTAFYLCASSGGAGSPYGYTFGSGTRLTVV.

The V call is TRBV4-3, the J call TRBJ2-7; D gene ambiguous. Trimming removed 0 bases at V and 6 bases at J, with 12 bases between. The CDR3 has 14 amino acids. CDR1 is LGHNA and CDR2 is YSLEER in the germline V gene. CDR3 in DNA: TGCGCCAGCAGCCAAGATCGGTGGGGTGGCGAGCAGTACTTC. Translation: CASSQDRWGGEQYF.

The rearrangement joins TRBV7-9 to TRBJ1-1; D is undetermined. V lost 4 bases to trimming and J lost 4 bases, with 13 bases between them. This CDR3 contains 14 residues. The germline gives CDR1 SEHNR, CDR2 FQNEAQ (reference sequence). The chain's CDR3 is CASSSPARSTEAFF. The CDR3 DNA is TGTGCCAGCAGCTCCCCGGCCCGGAGCACTGAAGCTTTCTTT.